This entry lists 8 T cell receptor beta chains sequenced from one sample in a study of tissue T cells after allogeneic stem cell transplantation. This sample's time point: mouse harvest day 14 after allogeneic transplant. Mouse grafts combined 10^7 T-cell-depleted bone marrow cells with 10^6 splenic CD5+ T cells. The repertoire was sequenced with immunoSEQ multiplex PCR; TCRdb's copy has only in-frame clones and lacks some. The sample carries roughly 8,100 clones, about 37% recorded once. The sequenced sample consisted of skin. The receptor source for this set is a female BALB/c mouse given C57BL/6 T cells with graft-versus-host disease after an allogeneic hematopoietic cell transplant.

This clone is classed as medium-sized. Germline and genes: mouse. The CDR3 extends 1 residue past the end of the read, so its final part is completed from the germline J gene. The rearrangement links TRBV23 to TRBJ1-4; TRBD1 is the table's D call and was not checked against the DNA. Looked up from germline, CDR1 is KGHTA and CDR2 is FQNQQP. The CDR3 has 15 residues. This CDR3 is CSSSRQGFSNERLFF. The CDR3 bases that were read are TGCTCCAGCAGTCGGCAGGGGTTTTCCAACGAAAGATTATTT.

By proportion, this clone is medium-sized. Gene names and germline match the mouse. The observed sequence ends 1 residue before the CDR3 terminus, with the missing tail filled in from the germline J gene. The chain couples TRBV3 to TRBJ2-7; the D is unclear. Trimming shortened V by 1 base and J by 4 bases, and 5 bases separated the two germline ends. The CDR3 extends over 12 amino acids. Looked up from germline, CDR1 is SNHLY and CDR2 is FYNGKV (reference sequence). The part of the CDR3 DNA that was read is TGTGCCAGCAGCTTAGAACAGTATGAACAGTAC. It yields the protein CASSLEQYEQY. The whole CDR3 reads CASSLEQYEQYF.

This clone is medium-sized (0.01 to 0.1%) in the sample. Genes here carry mouse names. The DNA ends 1 residue before the CDR3 does, and the rest of the CDR3 is filled in from the germline J gene. The rearrangement uses TRBV26 and TRBJ2-4; a weak D match, TRBD1 (5 bases). V dropped 2 bases and J dropped 3 bases, with 9 bases sitting between them. CDR1 is KGHPV and CDR2 is FQNQEV in the germline V gene (reference sequence). The CDR3 has 14 amino acids. The CDR3 region is CASSLRQGQNTLYF. The DNA read from the CDR3 is TGTGCCAGCAGTCTGCGGCAGGGCCAAAACACCTTGTAC.

This clone has more than one count but fewer than ten. Gene names denote mouse genes. CDR3 loop: CASSRRDGETLYF. Partial CDR3 DNA: TGTGCCAGCAGCCGGCGGGATGGGGAAACGCTGTAT. The V call is TRBV26, the J call TRBJ2-3, with D unresolved. Read coverage stops 1 residue before the CDR3 terminus; the germline J gene supplies the remainder. CDR1 is KGHPV and CDR2 is FQNQEV in the germline V gene (reference sequence). Deletions cut 6 bases from V and 6 bases from J, with 13 bases between. CDR3 length: 13 residues.

Worth noting for this clone: Gene names refer to mouse genes. Partial CDR3 DNA: TGTGCCAGCAGTATAGGACAGACAAAGGATTCGCCCCTCTAC. As protein: CASSIGQTKDSPLY. In full, the CDR3 reads CASSIGQTKDSPLYF. The chain combines TRBV19 with TRBJ1-6, with D tentatively TRBD1 (5 bases). The read terminates 1 residue ahead of where the CDR3 ends, so the germline J gene completes it. TRBJ1-6 carries the ORF label, with uncertain function. The CDR3 has 15 residues. Trimming removed 0 bases from V and 8 bases from J, with 12 bases in between. Per germline, CDR1 FNHDT and CDR2 SITEND (reference sequence).

For this clone: Gene names follow the mouse nomenclature. The CDR3 end lies 1 residue beyond the end of the read and is filled in from the germline J gene. This chain uses TRBV12-2 with TRBJ2-1; 9 bases map to TRBD2. The germline CDR1 and CDR2 sequences are SGHLS and HYDKME. V was pared by 1 base and J by 4 bases, with 4 bases of the junction left unmatched. The CDR3 runs to 15 residues. CDR3 sequence reads: CASSLRDWAYAEQFF. Partial CDR3 DNA: TGTGCCAGCTCTCTTCGGGACTGGGCTTATGCTGAGCAGTTC.

This clone is medium-sized by share. Gene names refer to mouse genes. The read terminates 1 residue ahead of where the CDR3 ends, so the germline J gene completes it. The rearrangement joins TRBV29 to TRBJ1-5; D is possibly TRBD1 (5 bases). The CDR3 has 15 residues. Trimming shortened V by 4 bases and J by 3 bases, and 13 bases separated the two germline ends. Germline V gives CDR1 MSHET, CDR2 SYDVDS. Partial CDR3 DNA: TGTGCTAGCAGTTGGGGGGAGGGAGGCAACCAGGCTCCGCTT. This translates into CASSWGEGGNQAPL. The CDR3, in full, reads CASSWGEGGNQAPLF.

This clone has a handful of counts. Gene names denote mouse genes. The read terminates 1 residue before the CDR3 end, so the remaining end is supplied by the germline J gene. V is TRBV26 and J is TRBJ2-2; no clear D. CDR1 and CDR2 from the germline V gene are KGHPV and FQNQEV (reference sequence). V lost 3 bases to trimming and J lost 2 bases, with 4 bases between them. This CDR3 has 13 residues. The CDR3 reads CASSLPNTGQLYF. CDR3 bases read: TGTGCCAGCAGTCTACCTAACACCGGGCAGCTCTAC.